Reported below is one TCR beta chain. Its matching antigen is unknown. These data originate in a study of cytomegalovirus exposure and HLA in healthy donors. Germline assignment: CDR1 SGDLS and CDR2 YYNGEE. V was pared by 4 bases and J by 5 bases, with 22 bases between. This CDR3 has 16 residues. PCR employed 60 Vbeta and 13 Jbeta primers. Some clones are missing from TCRdb's copy, which holds only in-frame ones; the method was immunoSEQ multiplex PCR. The sample has approximately 190,000 clones, 82% seen once; the top ten hold roughly 0.098%. General study points: Versus the roughly 700-donor mean, an Asian-associated ancestry cluster reportedly showed fewer N-insertions in a later analysis. Listed as cytomegalovirus-associated were approximately 160 TCR beta chains. Later on, an analysis found that several of the most significant clusters appeared to be linked to common viral pathogens, which included parvovirus B19.

The specimen was PBMCs. This chain joins TRBV9 and TRBJ2-7, with D possibly matching TRBD2 (7 bases). This TCR derives from a boy aged 2 to 9 in good health and CMV-seronegative. This chain's CDR3 is CASSPGKGGALHEQYF. The CDR3 region has the DNA TGTGCCAGCAGCCCCGGGAAGGGGGGGGCACTCCACGAGCAGTACTTC. Complete variable domain (other parts from reference TRBV9 and TRBJ2-7): DSGVTQTPKHLITATGQRVTLRCSPRSGDLSVYWYQQSLDQGLQFLIQYYNGEERAKGNILERFSAQQFPDLHSELNLSSLELGDSALYFCASSPGKGGALHEQYFGPGTRLTVT.